One TCR beta chain is described in this entry. TCRdb processed the 5' RACE reads anew with MiXCR; each CDR3 protein has one entry. The sample has 9,500 to 13,000 distinct CDR3 sequences; 47% are singletons. The CDR3 extends over 16 amino acids. The germline gives CDR1 SGHRS, CDR2 YFSETQ. The junction had 7 bases not matched to a gene; V was cut back by 4 bases and J by 3 bases. This TCR was recovered from a female donor with breast cancer. V gene TRBV5-1 combines with J gene TRBJ2-2; 9 bases are shared with TRBD2. Specimen: tumor-infiltrating naive CD4+ T cells sorted from the breast tumor. As for subset: naive CD4+ T cells, CD4+CD45RA+CD25-. CDR3 nucleotide sequence: TGCGCCAGCAGCCCAATAGCGGGAGATGACACCGGGGAGCTGTTTTTT. The encoded protein is CASSPIAGDDTGELFF.